This TCR beta chain comes out of a study of technical replicates of blood from four donors. Profiled with immunoSEQ multiplex PCR; TCRdb holds only in-frame clones, not every one. The top ten clones hold about 0.26% of a sample with fewer than 90,000 clones, approximately 94% of them seen once. Trimming removed 3 bases at V and 4 bases at J, with 16 bases between. The CDR3 is 15 amino acids. Germline V gene lookup returns CDR1 SGHRS and CDR2 YFSETQ. The sample comprised T cells isolated from PBMCs. The receptor was isolated from a human donor in good health. V gene TRBV5-1 combines with J gene TRBJ1-1, with D maybe TRBD1 (5 bases). The chain's CDR3 is CASSSSSAGGTEAFF. CDR3 DNA sequence: TGCGCCAGCAGCTCCTCATCGGCGGGGGGCACTGAAGCTTTCTTT.